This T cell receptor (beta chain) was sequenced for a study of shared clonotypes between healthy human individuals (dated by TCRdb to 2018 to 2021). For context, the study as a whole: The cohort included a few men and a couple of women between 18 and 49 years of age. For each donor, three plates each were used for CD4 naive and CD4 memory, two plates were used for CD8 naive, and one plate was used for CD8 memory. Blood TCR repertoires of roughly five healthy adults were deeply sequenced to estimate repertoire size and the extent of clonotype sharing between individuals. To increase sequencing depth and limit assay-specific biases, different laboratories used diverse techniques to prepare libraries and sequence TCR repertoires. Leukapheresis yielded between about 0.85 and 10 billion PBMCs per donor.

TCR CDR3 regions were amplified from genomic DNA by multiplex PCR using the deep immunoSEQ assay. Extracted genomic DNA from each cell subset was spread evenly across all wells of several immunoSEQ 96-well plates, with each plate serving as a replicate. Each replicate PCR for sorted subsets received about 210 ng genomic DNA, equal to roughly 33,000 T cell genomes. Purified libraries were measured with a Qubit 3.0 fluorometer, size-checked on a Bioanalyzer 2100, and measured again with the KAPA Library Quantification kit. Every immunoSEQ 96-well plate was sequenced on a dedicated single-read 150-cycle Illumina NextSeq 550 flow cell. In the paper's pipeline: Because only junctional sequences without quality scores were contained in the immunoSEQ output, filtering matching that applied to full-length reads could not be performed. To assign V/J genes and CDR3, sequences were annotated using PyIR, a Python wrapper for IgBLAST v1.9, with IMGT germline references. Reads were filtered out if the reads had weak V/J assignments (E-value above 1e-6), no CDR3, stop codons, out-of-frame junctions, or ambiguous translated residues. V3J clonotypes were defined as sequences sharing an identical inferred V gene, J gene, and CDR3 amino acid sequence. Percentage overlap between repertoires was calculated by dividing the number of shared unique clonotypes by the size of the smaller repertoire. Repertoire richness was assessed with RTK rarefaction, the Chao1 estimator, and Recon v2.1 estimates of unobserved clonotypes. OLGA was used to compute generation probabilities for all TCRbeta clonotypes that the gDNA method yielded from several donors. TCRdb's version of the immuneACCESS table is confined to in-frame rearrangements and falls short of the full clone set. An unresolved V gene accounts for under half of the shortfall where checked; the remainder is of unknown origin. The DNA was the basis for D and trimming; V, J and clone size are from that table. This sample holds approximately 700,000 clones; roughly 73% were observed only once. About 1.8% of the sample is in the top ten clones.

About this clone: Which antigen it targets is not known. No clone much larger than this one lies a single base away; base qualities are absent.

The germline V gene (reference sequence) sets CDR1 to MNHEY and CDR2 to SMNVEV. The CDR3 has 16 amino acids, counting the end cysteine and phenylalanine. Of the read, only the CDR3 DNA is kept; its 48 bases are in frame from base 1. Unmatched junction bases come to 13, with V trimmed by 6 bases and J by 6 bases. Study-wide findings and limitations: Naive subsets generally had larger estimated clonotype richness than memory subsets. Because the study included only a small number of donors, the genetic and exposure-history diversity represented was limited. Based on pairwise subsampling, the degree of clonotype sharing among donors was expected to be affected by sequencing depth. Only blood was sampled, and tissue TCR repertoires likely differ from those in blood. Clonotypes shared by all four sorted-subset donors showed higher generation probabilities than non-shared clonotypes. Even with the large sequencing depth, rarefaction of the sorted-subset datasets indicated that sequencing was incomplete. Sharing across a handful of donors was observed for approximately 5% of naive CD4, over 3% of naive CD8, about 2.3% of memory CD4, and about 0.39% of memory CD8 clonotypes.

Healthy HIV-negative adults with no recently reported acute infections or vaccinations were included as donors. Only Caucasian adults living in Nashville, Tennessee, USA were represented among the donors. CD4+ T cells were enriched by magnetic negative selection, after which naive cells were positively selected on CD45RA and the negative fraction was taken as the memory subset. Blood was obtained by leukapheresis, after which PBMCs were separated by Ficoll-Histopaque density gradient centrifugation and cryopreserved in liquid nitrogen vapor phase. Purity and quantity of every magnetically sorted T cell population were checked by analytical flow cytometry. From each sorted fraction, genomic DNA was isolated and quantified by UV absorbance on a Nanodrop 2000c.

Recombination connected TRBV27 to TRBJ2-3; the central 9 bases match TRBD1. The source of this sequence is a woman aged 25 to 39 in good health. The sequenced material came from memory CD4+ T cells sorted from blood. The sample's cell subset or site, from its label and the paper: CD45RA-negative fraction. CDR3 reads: CASRDRGHLYGDTQYF. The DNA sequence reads TGTGCCAGCAGGGACAGGGGCCACTTATACGGGGATACGCAGTATTTT.